Included here is one TCR beta chain sequence, with context. Its specificity is unknown. This specimen comes from a study of metastatic and nonmetastatic thyroid tumors. Study information: The comparison covered peripheral blood and tumor or nodule tissue in malignant and benign thyroid patients.

Each patient came to thyroid surgery without any prior treatment (of any kind). Study findings and constraints: It was reported that TCR beta diversity was significantly higher in malignant thyroid tumors than benign nodules, in blood and tumor.

The germline V and J ends were trimmed by 5 bases and 0 bases, with 8 bases remaining between them. Germline V lookup: CDR1 SGHTA, CDR2 FQGTGA. The CDR3 runs to 15 residues. In the original workflow: Building a distant-metastasis classifier for papillary thyroid cancer drew on CDR3 differences across clinicopathological groups. TCRdb re-clonotyped the PCR reads through MiXCR. The V and J calls were determined by TCRdb, not by the authors. The sample records some 21,000 clones, approximately 30% being singletons. The V gene is TRBV7-3, the J gene TRBJ2-6; D uncertain. This sequence originates from a female donor with papillary thyroid cancer or a benign thyroid nodule (not recorded which). Some clones in this sample may be carry-over from other donors' samples. The sample comprised tumor tissue. CDR3 bases: TGTGCCAGCAGCCTTTGCATCTCTGGGGCCAACGTCCTGACTTTC. This codes for CASSLCISGANVLTF.